This TCR beta chain was sequenced for a study of blood T cell repertoires in COVID-19. Study background: Researchers got acute and convalescent COVID-19 samples from the United States, Italy and Spain. PBMCs, B-cell-depleted T cells, or T cells provided the cDNA or gDNA that made up the material.

Measured with immunoSEQ multiplex PCR; TCRdb has only the in-frame clones, and not every one. The sample comprises 120,000 to 150,000 clones, 85% of which are singletons, and about 3.2% rests with the top ten. The germline V gene encodes CDR1 LGHDT and CDR2 YNNKEL (reference sequence). The CDR3 is made up of 15 amino acids. Trimming stripped 0 bases from V and 1 base from J, with 9 bases between. Sequencing used peripheral blood. This sequence originates from a man aged 45-65 years with acute or convalescent COVID-19. The chain carries TRBV3-1 (or the pseudogene TRBV3-2) and TRBJ1-1; possible D gene TRBD1, 6 bases. CDR3 nucleotides: TGTGCCAGCAGCCAAGATGACAGGAGGAACACTGAAGCTTTCTTT. This translates into CASSQDDRRNTEAFF.